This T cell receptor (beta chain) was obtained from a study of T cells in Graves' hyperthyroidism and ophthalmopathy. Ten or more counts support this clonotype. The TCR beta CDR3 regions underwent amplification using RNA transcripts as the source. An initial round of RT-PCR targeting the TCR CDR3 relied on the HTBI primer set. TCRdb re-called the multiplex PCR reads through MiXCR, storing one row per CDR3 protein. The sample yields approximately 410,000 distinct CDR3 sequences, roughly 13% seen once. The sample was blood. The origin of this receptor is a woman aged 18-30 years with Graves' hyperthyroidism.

This CDR3 reads CASSSTGTGSHEQYF. In nucleotides, the CDR3 is TGTGCCAGCAGTTCCACCGGGACAGGGTCCCACGAGCAGTACTTC. The gene calls are TRBV27 and TRBJ2-7; 9 bases are a match to TRBD1. Trimming took 4 bases from V and 5 from J; bases not matched to a gene: 9. This CDR3 is built from 15 residues. Per the germline V gene, CDR1 is MNHEY and CDR2 is SMNVEV (reference sequence).